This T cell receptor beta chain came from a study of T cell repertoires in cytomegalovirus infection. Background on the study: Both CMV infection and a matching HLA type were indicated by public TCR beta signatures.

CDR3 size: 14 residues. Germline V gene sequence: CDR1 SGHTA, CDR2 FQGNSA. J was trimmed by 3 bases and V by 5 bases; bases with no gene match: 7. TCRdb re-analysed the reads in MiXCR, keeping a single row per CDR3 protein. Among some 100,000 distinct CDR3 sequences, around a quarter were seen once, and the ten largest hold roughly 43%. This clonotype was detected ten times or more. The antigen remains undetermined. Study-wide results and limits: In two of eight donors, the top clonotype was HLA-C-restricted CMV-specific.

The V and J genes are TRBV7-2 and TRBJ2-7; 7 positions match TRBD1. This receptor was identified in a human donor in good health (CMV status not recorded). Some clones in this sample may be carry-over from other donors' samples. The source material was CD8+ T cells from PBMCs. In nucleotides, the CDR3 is TGTGCCAGCAGCCCGGAATCAGGGGGCTACGAGCAGTACTTC. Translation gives CASSPESGGYEQYF.